The sequence of this T cell receptor beta chain was determined in a study of OX40 agonist ivuxolimab in advanced cancers. Notes on the study in general: There were, on average, more expanded clones in CD8+ T cells than in CD4+.

Losses at the gene ends were 8 bases for V and 1 base for J; bases not matched to a gene: 8. The CDR3 is made up of 14 amino acids. Germline-derived CDR1 and CDR2 are MNHEY and SMNVEV (reference sequence). The assay was immunoSEQ multiplex PCR, and TCRdb's table has in-frame clones only and misses some. The sample gives roughly 79,000 clones, less than 95% of which show up once; more than 9.5% is in the top ten. For this clone: The target antigen is unknown.

The V gene is TRBV27, the J gene TRBJ2-7; TRBD1 agrees at 7 bases. Sequenced here: CD4+ or CD8+ T cells sorted from blood, sampled in a trial of the OX40 agonist ivuxolimab. The receptor comes from an adult with an advanced solid tumor such as melanoma, head and neck, liver or kidney cancer. For the CDR3, the DNA is TGTGCCAGCCGCCGGTCCAGGGGGTCCTACGAGCAGTACTTC. Amino acids: CASRRSRGSYEQYF.